Listed here are 18 T cell receptor beta chains from one sample, sequenced in a study of cytomegalovirus exposure and HLA in healthy donors. The PCR contained 60 Vbeta and 13 Jbeta primers. Sequencing was performed with immunoSEQ multiplex PCR; in TCRdb, only in-frame clones are kept and a portion is missing. The table has 85,000 to 100,000 clones, roughly 60% seen once. Sequenced material: PBMCs. These receptors originate from a human donor in good health.

The genes are TRBV6-1 and TRBJ2-7; weak D call: TRBD1 (6 bases). This CDR3 is 15 amino acids long. V was cut by 1 base and J by 3 bases, with 13 bases left in between. From germline, CDR1 is MNHNS and CDR2 SASEGT. CDR3 sequence: CASSEGFRGIYEQYF. DNA for the CDR3: TGTGCCAGCAGTGAAGGGTTCAGGGGCATCTACGAGCAGTACTTC.

The rearrangement links TRBV5-8 to TRBJ2-3, with D unresolved. Trimming stripped 1 base from V and 4 bases from J, with 10 bases between. Germline loops: CDR1 SGHTS, CDR2 YDEGEE. The CDR3 runs to 14 residues. The DNA for the CDR3 is TGTGCCAGCAGCTTGACAAACGAGGCAGATACGCAGTATTTT. Its protein is CASSLTNEADTQYF.

The chain joins TRBV5-4 to TRBJ2-1, with 10 bases fitting TRBD2. CDR1 and CDR2 from the germline V gene are SGHNT and YYREEE (reference sequence). CDR3 length equals 18 residues. The V segment lost 1 base and the J segment 0 bases; nucleotides outside the gene matches: 7. The chain's CDR3 is CASSLLTSGGASYNEQFF. CDR3 nucleotides: TGTGCCAGCAGCTTGCTGACCAGCGGGGGGGCCTCCTACAATGAGCAGTTCTTC.

The chain links TRBV11-2 to TRBJ2-7, with D perhaps matching TRBD1 (5 bases). The CDR3 contains 14 residues. Germline V lookup: CDR1 SGHAT, CDR2 FQNNGV. Trimming removed 4 bases from V and 2 bases from J, with 12 bases in between. CDR3 residues: CASSSLQDAYEQYF. The DNA of the CDR3 is TGTGCCAGCAGCTCACTACAGGACGCCTACGAGCAGTACTTC.

J is TRBJ2-7 and V is TRBV30; 8 nucleotides align to TRBD1. The V gene end was trimmed by 0 bases and the J gene end by 0 bases; junction bases not matched to a gene: 4. The CDR3 consists of 15 residues. Germline CDR1 reads GTSNPN; CDR2 reads SVGIG (reference sequence). CDR3 in amino acids: CAWSVGQGYSYEQYF. The CDR3 DNA is TGTGCCTGGAGTGTAGGACAGGGATACTCCTACGAGCAGTACTTC.

A few counts support this clone. The rearrangement uses TRBV25-1 and TRBJ1-1, with 7 bases matching TRBD1. V was clipped by 4 bases and J by 11 bases; unmatched bases: 4. Germline loops: CDR1 MGHDK, CDR2 SYGVNS. The CDR3 consists of 11 residues. This CDR3 is CASSGQGRAFF. CDR3 sequence (DNA): TGTGCCAGCAGTGGACAGGGTCGGGCTTTCTTT.

V gene TRBV7-2 combines with J gene TRBJ2-2; 8 positions agree with TRBD2. The CDR3 is made up of 16 amino acids. J lost 4 bases, V lost 5 bases, and 9 bases had no gene match. From germline, CDR1 is SGHTA and CDR2 FQGNSA. The CDR3 sequence is CASSPRLARATGELFF. The CDR3 nucleotides are TGTGCCAGCAGCCCTCGACTAGCGCGAGCCACCGGGGAGCTGTTTTTT.

The CDR3 bases are TGTGCCAGCAGCCGATTAGCGGGGGGGATACTTAGCTCCTACAATGAGCAGTTCTTC. Its translation is CASSRLAGGILSSYNEQFF. The V gene is TRBV7-3, the J gene TRBJ2-1, with TRBD2 identical over 11 bases. The germline gives CDR1 SGHTA, CDR2 FQGTGA. The CDR3 sequence is 19 residues long. Unmatched junction bases numbered 12, after V lost 5 bases and J lost 0 bases.

The chain carries TRBV5-1 and TRBJ2-6; 8 nucleotides match TRBD1. Unmatched junction bases numbered 4, after V lost 0 bases and J lost 2 bases. The germline V gene has CDR1 SGHRS and CDR2 YFSETQ. CDR3 length: 17 residues. CDR3 protein: CASSLGQGIPGANVLTF. CDR3 DNA sequence: TGCGCCAGCAGCTTGGGACAGGGGATCCCTGGGGCCAACGTCCTGACTTTC.

This clone appeared a single time. The rearrangement uses TRBV10-3 and TRBJ2-5, with TRBD1 matching 8 bases. V was clipped by 5 bases and J by 5 bases; unmatched bases: 7. The CDR3 totals 14 residues. The germline CDR1 and CDR2 sequences are ENHRY and SYGVKD. CDR3 sequence reads: CAISRGRGHETQYF. CDR3 sequence (DNA): TGTGCCATCAGTCGGGGCAGGGGGCATGAGACCCAGTACTTC.

Note on this clone: This sample includes further DNA sequences coding for the same CDR3. The rearrangement uses TRBV15 and TRBJ1-1; no clear D. The germline CDR1 and CDR2 sequences are LNHNV and YYDKDF (reference sequence). Trimming stripped 1 base from V and 6 bases from J, with 15 bases between. The CDR3 consists of 15 residues. CDR3 residues: CATSRGALTDSEAFF. The DNA of the CDR3 is TGTGCCACCAGCAGAGGGGCCCTCACGGACTCTGAAGCTTTCTTT.

A note on this clone: The junction and the germline gene differ at one end; a read error may be behind it. The CDR3 loop reads CASSTGGDQPQPF. CDR3 coding DNA: TGTGCCAGCAGCACTGGGGGGGATCAGCCCCAGCCTTTT. The chain employs TRBV7-2 and TRBJ1-5; D possibly corresponds to TRBD1 (5 bases). Germline V lookup: CDR1 SGHTA, CDR2 FQGNSA. The CDR3 spans 13 residues.

Regarding this clone: The sample holds other DNA sequences that translate to the same CDR3. V is TRBV18 and J is TRBJ2-1; D possibly corresponds to TRBD1 (6 bases). CDR1 KGHSH and CDR2 LQKENI come from the germline V gene. V was pared by 3 bases and J by 0 bases, with 9 bases between. The CDR3 is 15 amino acids. The CDR3 sequence: CASSPRGNSYNEQFF. The CDR3 DNA follows: TGTGCCAGCTCACCGAGGGGGAACTCCTACAATGAGCAGTTCTTC.

This clone was seen only a few times. This chain links TRBV9 with TRBJ2-1, with TRBD2 as a possible D gene (6 bases). The germline V and J ends were trimmed by 0 bases and 1 base, with 11 bases remaining between them. This CDR3 region has 16 residues. The germline V gene has CDR1 SGDLS and CDR2 YYNGEE. Here the CDR3 reads CASSVVDGRSYNEQFF. CDR3 DNA: TGTGCCAGCAGCGTAGTCGATGGGAGGTCCTACAATGAGCAGTTCTTC.

This clone was found once. V gene TRBV2 combines with J gene TRBJ2-5, with TRBD1 matching 8 bases. Unmatched junction bases numbered 24, after V lost 11 bases and J lost 1 base. The CDR3 is 19 amino acids. The germline gives CDR1 SNHLY, CDR2 FYNNEI. Here the CDR3 DNA reads TGTGCCGTAGAAGCAGGACAGGGACTTCTTTCTGGGGGCCAAGAGACCCAGTACTTC. Amino acid sequence: CAVEAGQGLLSGGQETQYF.

This chain joins TRBV4-3 and TRBJ2-7; D unresolved. Germline CDR1 reads LGHNA; CDR2 reads YSLEER. This CDR3 has 15 residues. V dropped 0 bases and J dropped 7 bases, with 16 bases sitting between them. CDR3 sequence: CASSQDTQPPKEQYF. For the CDR3, the DNA is TGCGCCAGCAGCCAAGACACACAGCCTCCTAAGGAGCAGTACTTC.

Turning to this clone: One end of the junction does not line up with germline, which may come from a read error. Additional DNA sequences in this sample encode the identical CDR3. The chain carries TRBV5-6 and TRBJ2-1, with 8 bases aligning to TRBD1. Germline CDR1 is SGHDT and CDR2 is YYEEEE. The CDR3 contains 17 residues. CDR3 DNA: TGCGCCAGCAGCTCCGTTCAGACAGGGGCGGACTACAATGAGCAGTTCTTC. Its protein is CASSSVQTGADYNEQFF.

The chain is built from TRBV9 and TRBJ2-3; 10 positions match TRBD1. The V and J ends lost 0 bases and 4 bases, in that order; junction bases with no gene match: 5. Germline assignment: CDR1 SGDLS and CDR2 YYNGEE. This CDR3 is 16 amino acids long. The CDR3 DNA follows: TGTGCCAGCAGCGTAGGCGGGACAGGGGTGGCAGATACGCAGTATTTT. This gives the protein CASSVGGTGVADTQYF.